Listed below are T cell receptor beta chains from one sample, sequenced in a study of T-cell reconstitution after alpha-beta-depleted transplantation in children. Using its own MiXCR run on the PCR reads, TCRdb lists one record per CDR3 protein. The table shows some 300,000 distinct CDR3 sequences, with roughly 7.8% occurring only once. The sequencing here drew on peripheral blood, taken 360 days after TCRalphabeta/CD19-depleted stem cell transplant. All receptors come from a female patient aged 2-10 years who had a stem cell transplant for Fanconi anemia, so the T cells may come from the graft donor. The CDR3 runs from the conserved cysteine through the conserved F or W. A D gene is named only where the DNA matches it firmly. Size is omitted from some rows. Given values are once, few, many or a class for expanded clones.

d_gene	abundance	v_gene	j_gene	CDR3aa	CDR3nt
TRBD1	many	TRBV3-1	TRBJ2-7	CASSQGQVAYEQYF	TGTGCCAGCAGCCAGGGACAGGTTGCCTACGAGCAGTACTTC
TRBD1	many	TRBV7-2	TRBJ2-3	CASSSLTGVGTDTQYF	TGTGCCAGCAGCTCGTTGACAGGGGTGGGCACAGATACGCAGTATTTT
TRBD1	few	TRBV6-1	TRBJ1-2	CASRGQGNGYTF	TGTGCCAGCAGGGGACAGGGGAATGGCTACACCTTC
TRBD1	many	TRBV28	TRBJ1-1	CASMYRGRMNTEAFF	TGTGCCAGCATGTACAGGGGGCGAATGAACACTGAAGCTTTCTTT
NA	many	TRBV3-2	TRBJ2-1	CASSQGQFVYNEQFF	TGTGCCAGCAGCCAAGGACAGTTTGTTTACAATGAGCAGTTCTTC
NA	many	TRBV7-2	TRBJ1-2	CASSSTLLRGKTYGYTF	TGTGCCAGCAGCTCAACTCTATTACGGGGGAAGACCTATGGCTACACCTTC
TRBD1	many	TRBV5-1	TRBJ1-2	CASSLGQGNYGYTF	TGCGCCAGCAGCTTGGGACAGGGGAACTATGGCTACACCTTC
NA	few	TRBV5-1	TRBJ2-1	CASSLASPYRVGSYNEQFF	TGCGCCAGCAGCTTGGCCTCGCCTTACAGGGTGGGATCCTACAATGAGCAGTTCTTC
NA	NA	TRBV7-3	TRBJ2-3	CASSLRQGTTDTQYF	TGTGCCAGCAGCTTACGGCAGGGCACCACAGATACGCAGTATTTT
NA	few	TRBV12-3/TRBV12-4	TRBJ1-6	CASSLRGTYNSPLHF	TGTGCCAGCAGTTTGAGGGGAACTTATAATTCACCCCTCCACTTT
NA	many	TRBV20-1	TRBJ2-2	CSAQRVNTGELFF	TGCAGTGCCCAGCGGGTGAACACCGGGGAGCTGTTTTTT
TRBD2	many	TRBV28	TRBJ2-1	CASSLGLGLAGGKGYNEQFF	TGTGCCAGCAGTTTAGGTCTGGGACTAGCGGGGGGGAAAGGCTACAATGAGCAGTTCTTC
TRBD2	many	TRBV6-1	TRBJ2-1	CASSVSPAGGHNEQFF	TGTGCCAGCAGTGTTAGTCCGGCGGGGGGACACAATGAGCAGTTCTTC
NA	NA	TRBV5-8	TRBJ2-5	CASSLSLPTQYF	TGTGCCAGCAGCTTGAGTCTGCCGACCCAGTACTTC
NA	many	TRBV12-3/TRBV12-4	TRBJ2-5	CASSPVDETQYF	TGTGCCAGCAGTCCGGTCGATGAGACCCAGTACTTC
NA	few	TRBV6-2/TRBV6-3	TRBJ1-1	CASTEVDTEAFF	TGTGCCAGCACCGAGGTTGACACTGAAGCTTTCTTT
TRBD1	few	TRBV19	TRBJ2-1	CASKTVRTGLNEQFF	TGTGCCAGTAAAACCGTCAGGACAGGGCTGAATGAGCAGTTCTTC
TRBD1	NA	TRBV20-1	TRBJ1-5	CSADRVLNQPQHF	TGCAGTGCAGACAGGGTGCTCAATCAGCCCCAGCATTTT
NA	many	TRBV20-1	TRBJ2-1	CSARPLGFSSYNEQFF	TGCAGTGCTAGACCACTAGGCTTCAGCTCCTACAATGAGCAGTTCTTC
NA	many	TRBV7-6	TRBJ1-5	CASSLGGGTNQPQHF	TGTGCCAGCAGCTTAGGGGGGGGGACCAATCAGCCCCAGCATTTT
NA	many	TRBV28	TRBJ2-1	CASSFIREHNEQFF	TGTGCCAGCAGTTTCATCAGGGAACACAATGAGCAGTTCTTC
TRBD1	few	TRBV3-1	TRBJ1-5	CASSRGQGAQPQHF	TGTGCCAGCAGCCGAGGACAGGGGGCTCAGCCCCAGCATTTT
NA	many	TRBV5-1	TRBJ2-5	CASSLGSSETQYF	TGCGCCAGCAGCTTAGGGTCCTCTGAGACCCAGTACTTC
NA	NA	TRBV21-1	TRBJ2-1	CASSNRDRENNEQFF	TGTGCCAGCAGCAACCGGGACAGGGAGAACAATGAGCAGTTCTTC